The clone carrying this T cell receptor (beta chain) was seen at least ten times. Antigen specificity is unknown. This entry is derived from a study of T-cell reconstitution after alpha-beta-depleted transplantation in children. As it was prepared, the TCRbeta library received unique molecular identifiers. TCRdb called the PCR reads again in MiXCR, with one record for every CDR3 protein. Of around 300,000 distinct CDR3 sequences in the sample, approximately 20% are singletons; the top ten hold approximately 9.9%. General study points: TCRbeta diversity was high at day 60 in some patients (a result of surviving recipient T cells and thymic progenitors). Among T cells one year after transplant, newly produced cells accounted for most counts and diversity. As was reported, about two months after transplant, alpha-beta T cells came from several hundred expanded graft clones.

The CDR3 length is 14 residues. Germline assignment: CDR1 SGHRS and CDR2 YFSETQ. V lost 4 bases and J 6 bases, leaving 14 bases between the germline ends. This receptor was identified in a male patient aged 10 to 17 who had a stem cell transplant for acute lymphoblastic leukemia, so the T cells may come from the graft donor. This chain uses TRBV5-1 with TRBJ2-1; D possibly corresponds to TRBD2 (5 bases). Sequencing used PBMCs, mostly from graft donor cells, obtained 180 days after TCRalphabeta/CD19-depleted stem cell transplant. The CDR3: CASSRDLEVNEQFF. DNA for the CDR3: TGCGCCAGCAGCCGCGACTTGGAGGTCAATGAGCAGTTCTTC. Using reference TRBV5-1 and TRBJ2-1 for the parts outside the CDR3, the full variable domain is KAGVTQTPRYLIKTRGQQVTLSCSPISGHRSVSWYQQTPGQGLQFLFEYFSETQRNKGNFPGRFSGRQFSNSRSEMNVSTLELGDSALYLCASSRDLEVNEQFFGPGTRLTVL.